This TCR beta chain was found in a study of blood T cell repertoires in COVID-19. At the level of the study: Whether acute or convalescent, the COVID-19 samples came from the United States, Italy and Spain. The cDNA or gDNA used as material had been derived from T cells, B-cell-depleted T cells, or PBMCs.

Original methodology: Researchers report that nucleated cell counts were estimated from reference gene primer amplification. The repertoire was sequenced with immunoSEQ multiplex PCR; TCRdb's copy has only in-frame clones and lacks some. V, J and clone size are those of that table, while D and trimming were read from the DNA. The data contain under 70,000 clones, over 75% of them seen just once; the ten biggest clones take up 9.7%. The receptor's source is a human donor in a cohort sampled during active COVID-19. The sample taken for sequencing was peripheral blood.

Written as DNA, the CDR3 is TGTGCCAGCAGCGAAAAAGGGACTAGCGGGTGGGAGACCCAGTACTTC. This sequence encodes CASSEKGTSGWETQYF. The chain combines TRBV7-2 with TRBJ2-5, with 12 positions matching TRBD2. The CDR3 has 16 amino acids. CDR1 and CDR2 from the germline V gene are SGHTA and FQGNSA. V lost 5 bases and J lost 5; bases outside the gene matches: 9.